This paragraph reports one T cell receptor beta chain. Its specificity is not known. In germline, CDR1 is SGHVS, CDR2 FQNEAQ. This CDR3 is 12 amino acids long. Trimming shortened V by 2 bases and J by 4 bases, and 2 bases separated the two germline ends. This sample is part of a study of T cell repertoires in cytomegalovirus infection. Study overall: TCR beta signatures that were public indicated CMV infection and matching HLA type.

TCRdb processed the reads anew with MiXCR; each CDR3 protein has one entry. The sample lists a few hundred thousand distinct CDR3 sequences, approximately 40% seen once, with around 48% in the top ten. This specimen consisted of cultured PBMCs, obtained from culture after CMV antigen stimulation. V and J are TRBV7-8 and TRBJ1-4; D unclear. The sequence came from a human donor in good health (CMV status not recorded). Some clones in this sample may be carry-over from other donors' samples. CDR3 in amino acids: CASSLFNEKLFF. The CDR3 nucleotides read TGTGCCAGCAGCTTATTTAATGAAAAACTGTTTTTT.